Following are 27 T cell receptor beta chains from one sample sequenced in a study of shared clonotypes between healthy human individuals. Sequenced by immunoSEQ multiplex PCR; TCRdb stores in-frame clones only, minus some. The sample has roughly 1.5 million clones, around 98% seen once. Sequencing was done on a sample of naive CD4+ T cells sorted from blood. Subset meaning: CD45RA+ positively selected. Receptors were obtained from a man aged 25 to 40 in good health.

The CDR3 is CASQGRRTNEKLFF. The CDR3 DNA reads as TGTGCCAGCCAGGGACGGCGGACTAATGAAAAACTGTTTTTT. This chain links TRBV6-5 with TRBJ1-4; a possible D gene is TRBD1 (5 bases). The V gene lost 8 bases and the J gene lost 2 bases, with 12 bases spanning the gap. Germline assignment: CDR1 MNHEY and CDR2 SVGAGI. CDR3 length equals 14 residues.

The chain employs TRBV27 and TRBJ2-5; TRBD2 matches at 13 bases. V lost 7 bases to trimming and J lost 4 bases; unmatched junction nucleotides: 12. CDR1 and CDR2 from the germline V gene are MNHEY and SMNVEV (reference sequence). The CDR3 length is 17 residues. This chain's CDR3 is CASTQRGTSGIGETQYF. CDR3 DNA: TGTGCCAGCACTCAAAGGGGGACTAGCGGGATCGGAGAGACCCAGTACTTC.

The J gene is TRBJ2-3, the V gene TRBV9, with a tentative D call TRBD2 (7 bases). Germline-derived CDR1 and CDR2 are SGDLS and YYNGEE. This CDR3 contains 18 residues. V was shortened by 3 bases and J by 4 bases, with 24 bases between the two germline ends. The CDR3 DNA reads TGTGCCAGCAGCGCTCTAGAGGGAGGGCCTAGGGGGGCAGATACGCAGTATTTT. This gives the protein CASSALEGGPRGADTQYF. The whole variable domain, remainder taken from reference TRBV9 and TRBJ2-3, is DSGVTQTPKHLITATGQRVTLRCSPRSGDLSVYWYQQSLDQGLQFLIQYYNGEERAKGNILERFSAQQFPDLHSELNLSSLELGDSALYFCASSALEGGPRGADTQYFGPGTRLTVL.

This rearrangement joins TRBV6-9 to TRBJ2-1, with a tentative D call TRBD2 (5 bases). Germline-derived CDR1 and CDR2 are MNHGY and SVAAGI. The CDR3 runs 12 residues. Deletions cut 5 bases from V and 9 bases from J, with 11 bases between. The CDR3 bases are TGTGCCAGCAGTGTTGAACGGGGTGAGCAGTTCTTC. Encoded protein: CASSVERGEQFF.

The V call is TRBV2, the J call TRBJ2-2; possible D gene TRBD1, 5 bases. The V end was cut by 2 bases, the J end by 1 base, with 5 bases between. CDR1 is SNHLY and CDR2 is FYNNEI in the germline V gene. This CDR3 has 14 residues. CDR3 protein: CASSETGNTGELFF. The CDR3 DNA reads TGTGCCAGCAGTGAAACAGGGAACACCGGGGAGCTGTTTTTT.

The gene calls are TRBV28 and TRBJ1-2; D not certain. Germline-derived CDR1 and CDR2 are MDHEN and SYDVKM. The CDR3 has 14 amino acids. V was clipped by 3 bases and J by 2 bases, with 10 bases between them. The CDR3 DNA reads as TGTGCCAGCAGTTTGAACAAGGCCAACTATGGCTACACCTTC. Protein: CASSLNKANYGYTF.

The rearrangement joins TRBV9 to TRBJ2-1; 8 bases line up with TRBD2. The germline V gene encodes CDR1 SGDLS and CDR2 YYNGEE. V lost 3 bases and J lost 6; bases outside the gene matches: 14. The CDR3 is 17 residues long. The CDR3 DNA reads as TGTGCCAGCAGCGCGCTACCACTAGCGGAGGGGGGCAATGAGCAGTTCTTC. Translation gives CASSALPLAEGGNEQFF.

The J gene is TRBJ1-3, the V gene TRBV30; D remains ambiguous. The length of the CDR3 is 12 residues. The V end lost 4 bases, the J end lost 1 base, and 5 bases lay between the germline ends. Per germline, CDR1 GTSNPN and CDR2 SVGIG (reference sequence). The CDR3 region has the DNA TGTGCCTGGAAAAAGTCTGGAAACACCATATATTTT. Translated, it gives CAWKKSGNTIYF.

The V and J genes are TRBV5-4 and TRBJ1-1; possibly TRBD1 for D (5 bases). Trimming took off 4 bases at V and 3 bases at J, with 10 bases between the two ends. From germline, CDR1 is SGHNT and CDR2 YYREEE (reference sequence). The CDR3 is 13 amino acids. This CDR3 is CASSRGGDTEAFF. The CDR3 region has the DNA TGTGCCAGCAGCAGGGGTGGGGACACTGAAGCTTTCTTT.

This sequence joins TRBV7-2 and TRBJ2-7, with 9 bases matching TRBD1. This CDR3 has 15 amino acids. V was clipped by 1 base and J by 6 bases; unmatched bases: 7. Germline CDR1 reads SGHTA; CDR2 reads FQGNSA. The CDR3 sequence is CASSLDGTGGGEQYF. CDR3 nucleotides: TGTGCCAGCAGCTTAGATGGAACAGGGGGCGGCGAGCAGTACTTC. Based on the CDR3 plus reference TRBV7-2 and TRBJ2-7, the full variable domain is GAGVSQSPSNKVTEKGKDVELRCDPISGHTALYWYRQSLGQGLEFLIYFQGNSAPDKSGLPSDRFSAERTGGSVSTLTIQRTQQEDSAVYLCASSLDGTGGGEQYFGPGTRLTVT.

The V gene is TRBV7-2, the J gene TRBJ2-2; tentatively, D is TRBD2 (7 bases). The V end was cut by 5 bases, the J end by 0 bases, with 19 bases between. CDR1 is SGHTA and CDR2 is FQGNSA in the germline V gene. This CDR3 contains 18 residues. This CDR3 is CASSPSGGGRANTGELFF. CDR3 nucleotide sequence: TGTGCCAGCAGCCCGTCCGGGGGCGGGAGAGCGAACACCGGGGAGCTGTTTTTT.

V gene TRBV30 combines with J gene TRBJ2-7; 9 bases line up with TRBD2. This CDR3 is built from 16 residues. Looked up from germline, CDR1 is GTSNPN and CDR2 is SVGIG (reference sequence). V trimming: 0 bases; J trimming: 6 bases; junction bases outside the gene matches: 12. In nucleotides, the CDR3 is TGTGCCTGGAGTGTAGGGGCCGCGGGAGGGGTCTTCGAGCAGTACTTC. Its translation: CAWSVGAAGGVFEQYF.

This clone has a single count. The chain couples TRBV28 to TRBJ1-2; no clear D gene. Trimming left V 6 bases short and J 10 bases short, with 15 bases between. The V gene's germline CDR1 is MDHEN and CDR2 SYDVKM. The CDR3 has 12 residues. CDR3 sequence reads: CASSSGPGDYTF. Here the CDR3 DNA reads TGTGCCAGCAGCAGCGGACCCGGGGACTACACCTTC.

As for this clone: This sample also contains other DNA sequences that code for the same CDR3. This chain's CDR3 is CASSLIGGSGNTIYF. In DNA form, the CDR3 reads TGTGCCAGCAGCTTGATAGGGGGCTCTGGAAACACCATATATTTT. This chain connects TRBV5-4 to TRBJ1-3; tentative D call: TRBD1 (6 bases). V was shortened by 1 base and J by 0 bases, with 8 bases between the two germline ends. Germline V gives CDR1 SGHNT, CDR2 YYREEE (reference sequence). The CDR3 runs 15 residues. Drawing the rest from reference TRBV5-4 and TRBJ1-3, the complete variable domain is ETGVTQSPTHLIKTRGQQVTLRCSSQSGHNTVSWYQQALGQGPQFIFQYYREEENGRGNFPPRFSGLQFPNYSSELNVNALELDDSALYLCASSLIGGSGNTIYFGEGSWLTVV.

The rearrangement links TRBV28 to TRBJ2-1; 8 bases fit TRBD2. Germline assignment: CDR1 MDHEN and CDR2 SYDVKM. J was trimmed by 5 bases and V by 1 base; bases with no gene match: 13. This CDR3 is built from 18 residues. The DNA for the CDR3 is TGTGCCAGCAGTTTATTTCGACGCGGCGGGAGGCCTCACAATGAGCAGTTCTTC. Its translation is CASSLFRRGGRPHNEQFF.

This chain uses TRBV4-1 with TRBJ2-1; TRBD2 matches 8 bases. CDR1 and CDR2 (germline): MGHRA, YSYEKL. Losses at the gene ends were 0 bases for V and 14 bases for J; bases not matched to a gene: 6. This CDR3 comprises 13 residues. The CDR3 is CASSQEPSGSEFF. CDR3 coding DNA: TGCGCCAGCAGCCAAGAACCCAGCGGGAGTGAGTTCTTC.

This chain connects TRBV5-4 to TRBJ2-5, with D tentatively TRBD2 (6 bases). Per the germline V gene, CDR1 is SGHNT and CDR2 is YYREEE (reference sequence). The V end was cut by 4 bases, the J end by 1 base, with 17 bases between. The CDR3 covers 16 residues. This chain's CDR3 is CASSLLASEVQETQYF. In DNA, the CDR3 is TGTGCCAGCAGCCTGCTGGCTAGCGAGGTCCAAGAGACCCAGTACTTC.

The CDR3: CASRPGQRERPQHF. In nucleotides, the CDR3 is TGTGCCAGCAGACCGGGACAGCGGGAGAGGCCCCAGCATTTT. The chain recombines TRBV6-5 with TRBJ1-5, with 7 bases aligning to TRBD1. V lost 6 bases to trimming and J lost 9 bases; unmatched junction nucleotides: 11. This CDR3 contains 14 residues. Germline lookup yields CDR1 MNHEY and CDR2 SVGAGI.

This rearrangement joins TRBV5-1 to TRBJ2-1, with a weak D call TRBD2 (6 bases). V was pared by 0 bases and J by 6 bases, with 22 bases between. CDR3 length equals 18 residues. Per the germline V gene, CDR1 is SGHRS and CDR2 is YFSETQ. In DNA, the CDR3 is TGCGCCAGCAGCTTGGACTCTTCCGGGACTCATTTACCCAATGAGCAGTTCTTC. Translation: CASSLDSSGTHLPNEQFF.

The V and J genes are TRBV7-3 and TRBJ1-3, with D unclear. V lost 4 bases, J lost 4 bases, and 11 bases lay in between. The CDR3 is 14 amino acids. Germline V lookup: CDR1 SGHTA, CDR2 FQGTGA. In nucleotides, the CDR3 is TGTGCCAGCAGCTCCGAACCAGCGGGAAACACCATATATTTT. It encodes CASSSEPAGNTIYF.

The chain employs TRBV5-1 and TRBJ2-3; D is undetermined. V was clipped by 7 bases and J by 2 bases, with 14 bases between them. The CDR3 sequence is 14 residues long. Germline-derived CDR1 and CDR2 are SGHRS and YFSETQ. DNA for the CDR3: TGCGCCAGCGCCGATGGTTTTATCACAGATACGCAGTATTTT. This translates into CASADGFITDTQYF.

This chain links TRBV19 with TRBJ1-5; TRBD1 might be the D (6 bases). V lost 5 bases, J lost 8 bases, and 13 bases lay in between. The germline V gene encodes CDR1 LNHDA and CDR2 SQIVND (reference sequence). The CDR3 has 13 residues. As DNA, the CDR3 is TGTGCCAGTAGTGTTACAGGGTATGAGCCCCAGCATTTT. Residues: CASSVTGYEPQHF.

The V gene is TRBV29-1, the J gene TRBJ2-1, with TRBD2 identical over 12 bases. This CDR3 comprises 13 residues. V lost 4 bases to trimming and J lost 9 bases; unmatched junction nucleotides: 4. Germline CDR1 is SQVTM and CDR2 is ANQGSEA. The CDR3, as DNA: TGCAGCGTTGGACTAGCGGGAGCGGGTGAGCAGTTCTTC. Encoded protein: CSVGLAGAGEQFF.

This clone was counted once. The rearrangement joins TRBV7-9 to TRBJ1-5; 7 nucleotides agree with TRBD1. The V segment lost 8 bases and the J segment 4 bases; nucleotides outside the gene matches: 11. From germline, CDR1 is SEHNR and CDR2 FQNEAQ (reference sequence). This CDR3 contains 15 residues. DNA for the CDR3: TGTGCCAGCGGCCCCGGGACAGCACCAAATCAGCCCCAGCATTTT. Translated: CASGPGTAPNQPQHF. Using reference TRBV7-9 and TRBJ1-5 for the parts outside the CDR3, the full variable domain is DTGVSQNPRHKITKRGQNVTFRCDPISEHNRLYWYRQTLGQGPEFLTYFQNEAQLEKSRLLSDRFSAERPKGSFSTLEIQRTEQGDSAMYLCASGPGTAPNQPQHFGDGTRLSIL.

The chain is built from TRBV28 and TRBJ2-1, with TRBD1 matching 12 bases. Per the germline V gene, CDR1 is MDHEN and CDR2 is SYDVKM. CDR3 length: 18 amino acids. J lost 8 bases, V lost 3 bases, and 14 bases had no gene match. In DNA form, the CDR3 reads TGTGCCAGCAGTTTGGACCTCGCCGGGACAGGGGGCATCGATGAGCAGTTCTTC. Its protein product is CASSLDLAGTGGIDEQFF. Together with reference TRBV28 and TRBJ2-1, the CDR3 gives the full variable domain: DVKVTQSSRYLVKRTGEKVFLECVQDMDHENMFWYRQDPGLGLRLIYFSYDVKMKEKGDIPEGYSVSREKKERFSLILESASTNQTSMYLCASSLDLAGTGGIDEQFFGPGTRLTVL.

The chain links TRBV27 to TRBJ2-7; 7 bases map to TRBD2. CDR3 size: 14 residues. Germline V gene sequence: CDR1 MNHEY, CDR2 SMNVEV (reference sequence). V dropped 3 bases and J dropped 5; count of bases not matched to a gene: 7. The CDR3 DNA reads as TGTGCCAGCAGTTTCGCACTAGCGAACGACGAGCAGTACTTC. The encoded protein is CASSFALANDEQYF.

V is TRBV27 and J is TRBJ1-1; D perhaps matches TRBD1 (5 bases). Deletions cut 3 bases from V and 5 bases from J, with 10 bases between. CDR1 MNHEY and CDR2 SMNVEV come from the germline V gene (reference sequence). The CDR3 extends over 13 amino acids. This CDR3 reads CASSFGGSTEAFF. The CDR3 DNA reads TGTGCCAGCAGTTTCGGGGGTAGTACTGAAGCTTTCTTT.